This T cell receptor (beta chain) appears in the sequencing data of a study of T cell changes during pregnancy in multiple sclerosis. The V gene lost 1 base and the J gene lost 0 bases, with 13 bases spanning the gap. There are 17 residues in the CDR3. CDR1 and CDR2 (germline): SGHDN, FVKESK. Sequenced by immunoSEQ multiplex PCR; TCRdb stores in-frame clones only, minus some. Found here are tens of thousands of clones, 85% to 90% of them singletons; the top ten hold 0.5% to 0.65%. This rearrangement joins TRBV14 to TRBJ2-1; D is possibly TRBD1 (5 bases). This sample comprised CD4+ T cells from peripheral blood mononuclear cells, obtained in the first trimester of pregnancy. The clonotype originates from a female donor with multiple sclerosis, enrolled in a pregnancy study. Written as DNA, the CDR3 is TGTGCCAGCAGCCAAGTCCCAGGGCCCCCCTCCTACAATGAGCAGTTCTTC. Translation gives CASSQVPGPPSYNEQFF.